The 14 T cell receptor beta chains listed next were all sequenced from one sample in a study of control samples from healthy donors and cancer patients. This table comes from immunoSEQ multiplex PCR, and its TCRdb copy is limited to in-frame clones, with some not included. This sample has fewer than 200,000 clones; almost 90% occur once, and the top ten carry over 1.1%. The source material was blood. Source of these receptors: a woman aged 50 to 60 in good health.

The chain combines TRBV6-5 with TRBJ1-2; TRBD1 matches at 11 bases. Germline CDR1 MNHEY, CDR2 SVGAGI. Trimming took 5 bases from V and 7 from J; bases not matched to a gene: 6. This CDR3 is built from 14 residues. The DNA for the CDR3 is TGTGCCAGCAGTCTCCTCGGGACAGGGGGTGGCTACACCTTC. It codes for CASSLLGTGGGYTF.

The CDR3: CASSVGQHTGELFF. The CDR3 bases are TGTGCCAGTAGTGTGGGACAGCACACCGGGGAGCTGTTTTTT. V is TRBV19 and J is TRBJ2-2; 7 bases map to TRBD1. CDR1 and CDR2 (germline): LNHDA, SQIVND (reference sequence). This CDR3 spans 14 amino acids. Losses at the gene ends were 5 bases for V and 3 bases for J; bases not matched to a gene: 3.

This chain joins TRBV5-1 and TRBJ2-7, with D possibly being TRBD1 (6 bases). The CDR3 is 17 residues long. Germline V gene sequence: CDR1 SGHRS, CDR2 YFSETQ. The V end was cut by 0 bases, the J end by 1 base, with 17 bases between. CDR3 sequence reads: CASSLVQGSKGSYEQYF. The DNA for the CDR3 is TGCGCCAGCAGCTTGGTACAGGGTTCTAAGGGGTCCTACGAGCAGTACTTC.

In its sample, this clone was seen a few times. The rearrangement joins TRBV6-5 to TRBJ1-4; D remains unclear. This CDR3 comprises 14 residues. Trimming cost V 2 bases and J 8 bases, with 12 bases left between them. Per the germline V gene, CDR1 is MNHEY and CDR2 is SVGAGI. This CDR3 reads CASSYERGGEKLFF. CDR3 bases: TGTGCCAGCAGTTACGAGCGGGGAGGCGAAAAACTGTTTTTT.

The chain couples TRBV19 to TRBJ1-6; no firm D call. The CDR3 sequence is 15 residues long. Trimming took 5 bases from V and 11 from J, leaving 19 bases between them. The V gene's germline CDR1 is LNHDA and CDR2 SQIVND (reference sequence). CDR3 bases: TGTGCCAGTAGTGAAACACAATCCCGGACGGCACCCCTCCACTTT. Translating gives CASSETQSRTAPLHF.

The gene calls are TRBV27 and TRBJ1-2, with 8 bases lining up with TRBD1. Per germline, CDR1 MNHEY and CDR2 SMNVEV (reference sequence). The CDR3 runs 15 residues. With 7 bases clipped from V and 2 bases from J, the junction kept 9 bases outside the gene matches. CDR3 region: CASTNDRGGNYGYTF. DNA for the CDR3: TGTGCCAGCACCAACGACAGGGGAGGGAACTATGGCTACACCTTC.

The chain has TRBV27 and TRBJ2-7; either TRBD1 or TRBD2 may fit D (6 bases each). Germline V gene data show CDR1 as MNHEY and CDR2 as SMNVEV (reference sequence). This CDR3 spans 13 amino acids. V lost 10 bases and J lost 6, with 19 bases in between. The CDR3 region is CATRGFGLLEQYF. CDR3 DNA sequence: TGTGCCACCAGGGGTTTTGGACTACTCGAGCAGTACTTC.

The chain joins TRBV6-5 to TRBJ2-6; D gene ambiguous. The CDR3 has 15 residues. Trimming shortened V by 7 bases and J by 1 base, and 11 bases separated the two germline ends. Germline V gives CDR1 MNHEY, CDR2 SVGAGI. DNA for the CDR3: TGTGCCAGCACCATGGTGGGGTCTGGGGCCAACGTCCTGACTTTC. Translated, it gives CASTMVGSGANVLTF.

The rearrangement joins TRBV5-1 to TRBJ2-5; 10 bases match TRBD2. With V trimmed by 5 bases and J by 5 bases, 18 bases remained unmatched. CDR1 is SGHRS, CDR2 YFSETQ, per germline. The CDR3 is 18 residues long. CDR3 bases: TGCGCCAGCAGAGCCGGGACTAGCGCTACCCTTAGTGTCGAGACCCAGTACTTC. It specifies CASRAGTSATLSVETQYF.

This sequence joins TRBV5-8 and TRBJ2-1; 11 bases are shared with TRBD2. The CDR3 runs to 16 residues. CDR1 and CDR2 from the germline V gene are SGHTS and YDEGEE. With 4 bases clipped from V and 3 bases from J, the junction kept 6 bases outside the gene matches. CDR3 sequence: CASSPGGLADYNEQFF. The CDR3 coding sequence is TGTGCCAGCAGCCCGGGGGGACTAGCGGACTACAATGAGCAGTTCTTC. Full variable domain (outside the CDR3, taken from reference TRBV5-8 and TRBJ2-1): EAGVTQSPTHLIKTRGQQATLRCSPISGHTSVYWYQQALGLGLQFLLWYDEGEERNRGNFPPRFSGRQFPNYSSELNVNALELEDSALYLCASSPGGLADYNEQFFGPGTRLTVL.

The V call is TRBV7-2, the J call TRBJ2-7; a possible D gene is TRBD1 (5 bases). Trimming pared 0 bases from V and 5 bases from J, leaving 11 bases between. This CDR3 comprises 14 residues. Germline assignment: CDR1 SGHTA and CDR2 FQGNSA. The CDR3 coding sequence is TGTGCCAGCAGCTTAGCCGTTGGCAGGGACGAGCAGTACTTC. This translates into CASSLAVGRDEQYF.

V gene TRBV29-1 combines with J gene TRBJ2-7; D possibly corresponds to TRBD2 (5 bases). Germline V CDR1 and CDR2: SQVTM, ANQGSEA. This CDR3 has 13 amino acids. Trimming shortened V by 6 bases and J by 3 bases, and 15 bases separated the two germline ends. This chain's CDR3 is CSVSAGIYYEQYF. The CDR3 coding sequence is TGCAGCGTCTCCGCCGGGATCTACTACGAGCAGTACTTC.

J is TRBJ2-6 and V is TRBV10-3; no clear D gene. This CDR3 contains 11 residues. Germline V CDR1 and CDR2: ENHRY, SYGVKD. Trimming left V 4 bases short and J 5 bases short, with 0 bases between. The CDR3 DNA is TGTGCCATCAGTGGGGCCAACGTCCTGACTTTC. Amino acids: CAISGANVLTF.

This chain uses TRBV18 with TRBJ2-5; 8 bases fit TRBD1. The CDR3 runs to 15 residues. Trimming cost V 1 base and J 1 base; bases outside gene matches: 2. Germline-derived CDR1 and CDR2 are KGHSH and LQKENI. The CDR3 nucleotides are TGTGCCAGCTCACCACTGACAGGGGCCCAAGAGACCCAGTACTTC. Translated: CASSPLTGAQETQYF.